The clone carrying this T cell receptor beta chain is categorized as medium-sized (0.01 to 0.1%). The antigen is not known. The sample originates from a study of OX40 agonist ivuxolimab in advanced cancers. The wider study: Dose-escalation patients had hepatocellular carcinoma, melanoma, renal cell or head and neck cancer. Overall study findings and caveats: The mean number of expanded clones was higher in CD8+ T cells than in CD4+. Clonal expansion was among the lowest in partial responders at 0.1-3.0 mg/kg, especially CD8+.

Some clones are missing from TCRdb's copy, which holds only in-frame ones; the method was immunoSEQ multiplex PCR. The data hold approximately 49,000 clones, with under 90% observed a single time. This TCR came from an adult with an advanced solid tumor such as melanoma, head and neck, liver or kidney cancer. The starting material was CD4+ or CD8+ T cells sorted from blood, obtained in a trial of the OX40 agonist ivuxolimab.

Written as DNA, the CDR3 is TGTGCCAGCAGTGACTCCAGGGACACAGATACGCAGTATTTT. Its translation: CASSDSRDTDTQYF. The chain recombines TRBV6-4 with TRBJ2-3, with D perhaps matching TRBD1 (5 bases). Trimming took off 0 bases at V and 2 bases at J, with 6 bases between the two ends. CDR3 size: 14 residues. Germline lookup yields CDR1 MRHNA and CDR2 SNTAGT.